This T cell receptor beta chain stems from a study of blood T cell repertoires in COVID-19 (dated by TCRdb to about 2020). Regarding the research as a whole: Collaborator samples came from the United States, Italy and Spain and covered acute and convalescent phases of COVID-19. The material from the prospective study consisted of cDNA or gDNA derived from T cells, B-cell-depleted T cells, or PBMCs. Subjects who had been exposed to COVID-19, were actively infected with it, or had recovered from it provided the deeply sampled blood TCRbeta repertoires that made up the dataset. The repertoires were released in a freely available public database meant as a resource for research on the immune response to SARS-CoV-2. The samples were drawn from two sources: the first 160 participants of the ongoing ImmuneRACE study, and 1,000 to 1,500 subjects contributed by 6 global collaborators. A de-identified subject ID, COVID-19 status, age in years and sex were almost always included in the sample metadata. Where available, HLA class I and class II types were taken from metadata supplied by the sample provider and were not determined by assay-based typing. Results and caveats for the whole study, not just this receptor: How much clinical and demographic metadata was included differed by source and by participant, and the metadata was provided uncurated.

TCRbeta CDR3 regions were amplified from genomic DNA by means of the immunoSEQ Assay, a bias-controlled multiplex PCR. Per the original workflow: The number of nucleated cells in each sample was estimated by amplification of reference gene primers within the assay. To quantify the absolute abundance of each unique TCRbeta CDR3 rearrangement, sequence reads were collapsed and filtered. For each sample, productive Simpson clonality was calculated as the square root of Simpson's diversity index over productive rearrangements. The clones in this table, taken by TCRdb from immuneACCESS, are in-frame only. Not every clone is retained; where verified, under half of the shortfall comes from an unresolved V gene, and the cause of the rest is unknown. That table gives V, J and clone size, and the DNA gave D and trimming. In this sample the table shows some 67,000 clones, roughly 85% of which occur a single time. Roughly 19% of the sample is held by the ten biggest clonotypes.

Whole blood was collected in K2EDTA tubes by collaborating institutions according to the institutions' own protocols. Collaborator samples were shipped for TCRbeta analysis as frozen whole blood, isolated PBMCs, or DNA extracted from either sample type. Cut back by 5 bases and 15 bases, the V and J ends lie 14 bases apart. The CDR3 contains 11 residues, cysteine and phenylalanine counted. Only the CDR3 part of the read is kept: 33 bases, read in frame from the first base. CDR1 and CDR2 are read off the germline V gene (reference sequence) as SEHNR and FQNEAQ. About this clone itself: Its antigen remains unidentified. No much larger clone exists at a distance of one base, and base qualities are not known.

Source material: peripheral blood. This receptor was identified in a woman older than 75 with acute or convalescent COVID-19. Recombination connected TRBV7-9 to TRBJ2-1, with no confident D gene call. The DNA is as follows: TGTGCCAGCAGCAAGAGCTCTGTTTGGTTCTTC. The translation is CASSKSSVWFF.